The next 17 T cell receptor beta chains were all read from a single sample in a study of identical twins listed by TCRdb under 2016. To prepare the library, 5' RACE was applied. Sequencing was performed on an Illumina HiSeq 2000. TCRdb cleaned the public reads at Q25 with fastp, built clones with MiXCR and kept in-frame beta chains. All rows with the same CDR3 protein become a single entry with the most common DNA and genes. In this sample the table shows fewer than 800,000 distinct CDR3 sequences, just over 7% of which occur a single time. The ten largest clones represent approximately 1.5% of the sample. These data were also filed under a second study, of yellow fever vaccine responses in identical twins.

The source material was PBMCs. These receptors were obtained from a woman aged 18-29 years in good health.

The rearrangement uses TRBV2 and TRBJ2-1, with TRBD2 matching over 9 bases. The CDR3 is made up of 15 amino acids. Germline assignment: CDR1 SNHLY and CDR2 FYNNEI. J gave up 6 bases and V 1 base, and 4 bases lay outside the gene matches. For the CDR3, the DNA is TGTGCCAGCAGTGAAGAGGGACTAGCTACCAATGAGCAGTTCTTC. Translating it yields CASSEEGLATNEQFF.

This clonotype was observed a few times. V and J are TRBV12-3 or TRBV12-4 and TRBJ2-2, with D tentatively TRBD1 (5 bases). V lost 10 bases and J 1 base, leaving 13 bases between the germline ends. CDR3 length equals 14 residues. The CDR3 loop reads CATHSGQNTGELFF. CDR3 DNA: TGTGCCACCCATTCCGGACAGAACACCGGGGAGCTGTTTTTT.

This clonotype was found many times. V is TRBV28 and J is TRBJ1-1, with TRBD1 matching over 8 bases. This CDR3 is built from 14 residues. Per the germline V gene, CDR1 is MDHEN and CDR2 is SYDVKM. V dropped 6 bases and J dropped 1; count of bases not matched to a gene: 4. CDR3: CASRTGVSNTEAFF. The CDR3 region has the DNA TGTGCCAGCAGGACAGGGGTTTCGAACACTGAAGCTTTCTTT.

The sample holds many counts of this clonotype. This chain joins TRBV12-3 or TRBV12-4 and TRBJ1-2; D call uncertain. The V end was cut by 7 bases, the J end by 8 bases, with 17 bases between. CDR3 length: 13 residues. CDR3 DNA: TGTGCCAGCACCAGCGAGGCCTTTGGGGGCTACACCTTC. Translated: CASTSEAFGGYTF.

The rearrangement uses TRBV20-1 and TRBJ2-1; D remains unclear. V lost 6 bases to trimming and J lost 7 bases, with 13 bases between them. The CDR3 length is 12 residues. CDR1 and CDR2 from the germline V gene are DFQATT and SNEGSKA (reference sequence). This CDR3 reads CSARPTMNEQFF. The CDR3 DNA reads TGCAGTGCGAGGCCCACTATGAATGAGCAGTTCTTC.

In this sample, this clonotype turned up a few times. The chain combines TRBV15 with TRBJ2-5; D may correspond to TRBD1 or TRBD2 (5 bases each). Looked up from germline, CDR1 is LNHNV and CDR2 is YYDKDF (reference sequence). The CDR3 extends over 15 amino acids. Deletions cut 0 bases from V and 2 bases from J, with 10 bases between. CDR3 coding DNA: TGTGCCACCAGCAGAGATTTGGGGGAACAAGAGACCCAGTACTTC. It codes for CATSRDLGEQETQYF.

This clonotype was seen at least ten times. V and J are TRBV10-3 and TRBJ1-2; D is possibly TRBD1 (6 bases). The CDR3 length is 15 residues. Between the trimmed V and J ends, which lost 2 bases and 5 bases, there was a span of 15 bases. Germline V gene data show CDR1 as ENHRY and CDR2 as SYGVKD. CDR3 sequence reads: CAISERAQGLYGYTF. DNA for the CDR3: TGTGCCATCAGTGAGAGGGCACAGGGCCTATATGGCTACACCTTC.

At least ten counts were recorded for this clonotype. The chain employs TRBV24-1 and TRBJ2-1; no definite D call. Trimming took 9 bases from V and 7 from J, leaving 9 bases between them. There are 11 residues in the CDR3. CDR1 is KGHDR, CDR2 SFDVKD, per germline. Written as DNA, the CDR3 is TGTGCCACCCAAAACGGTAATGAGCAGTTCTTC. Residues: CATQNGNEQFF.

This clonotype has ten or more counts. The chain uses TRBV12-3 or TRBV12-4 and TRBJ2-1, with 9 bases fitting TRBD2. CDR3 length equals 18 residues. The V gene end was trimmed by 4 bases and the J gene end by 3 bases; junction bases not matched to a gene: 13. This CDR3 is CASSYPLGASGVYNEQFF. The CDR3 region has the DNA TGTGCCAGCAGTTACCCATTAGGGGCTAGCGGGGTCTACAATGAGCAGTTCTTC.

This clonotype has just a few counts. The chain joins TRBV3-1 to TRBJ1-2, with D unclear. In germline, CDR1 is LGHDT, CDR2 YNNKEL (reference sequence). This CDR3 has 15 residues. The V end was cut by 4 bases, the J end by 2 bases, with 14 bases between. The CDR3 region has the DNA TGTGCCAGCAGCCCCCAGGACGGACTCAACTATGGCTACACCTTC. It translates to CASSPQDGLNYGYTF.

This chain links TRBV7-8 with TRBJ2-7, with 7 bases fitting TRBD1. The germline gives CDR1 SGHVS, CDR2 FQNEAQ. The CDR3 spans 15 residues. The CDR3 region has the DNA TGTGGCAGCAGCCTTACGACAGGGACGAGCTACGAGCAGTACGTC. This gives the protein CGSSLTTGTSYEQYV.

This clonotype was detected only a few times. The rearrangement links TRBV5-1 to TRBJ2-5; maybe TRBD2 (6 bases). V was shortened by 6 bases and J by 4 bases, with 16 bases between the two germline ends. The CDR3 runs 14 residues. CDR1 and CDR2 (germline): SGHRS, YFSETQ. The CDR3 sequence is CASTQRLGRETQYF. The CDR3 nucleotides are TGCGCCAGCACCCAAAGACTAGGACGAGAGACCCAGTACTTC.

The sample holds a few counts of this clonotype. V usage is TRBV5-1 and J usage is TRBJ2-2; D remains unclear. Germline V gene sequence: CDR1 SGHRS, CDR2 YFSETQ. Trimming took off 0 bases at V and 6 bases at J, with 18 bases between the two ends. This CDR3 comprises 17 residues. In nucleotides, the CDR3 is TGCGCCAGCAGCTTGGAAAGCAGGTTCATACCACCCGGGGAGCTGTTTTTT. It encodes CASSLESRFIPPGELFF.

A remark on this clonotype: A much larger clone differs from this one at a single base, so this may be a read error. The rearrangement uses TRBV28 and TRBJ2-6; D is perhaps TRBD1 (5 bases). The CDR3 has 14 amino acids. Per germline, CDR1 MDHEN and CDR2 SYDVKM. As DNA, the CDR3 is TGTGCCAGCAGTGGTAGCTCTGGGGCCAACGCCCTGACTTTC. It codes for CASSGSSGANALTF.

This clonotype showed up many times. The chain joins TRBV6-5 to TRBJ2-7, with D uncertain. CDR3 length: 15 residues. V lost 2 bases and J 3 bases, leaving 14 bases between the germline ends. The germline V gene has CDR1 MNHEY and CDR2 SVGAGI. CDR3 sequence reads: CASSYAFGIVYEQYF. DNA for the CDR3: TGTGCCAGCAGTTACGCATTTGGAATCGTCTACGAGCAGTACTTC.

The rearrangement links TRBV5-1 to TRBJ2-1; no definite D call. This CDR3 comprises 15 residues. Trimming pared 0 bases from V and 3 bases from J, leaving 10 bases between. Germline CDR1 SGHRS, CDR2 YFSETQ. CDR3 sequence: CASSLDPQYYNEQFF. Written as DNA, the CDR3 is TGCGCCAGCAGCTTGGACCCACAGTACTACAATGAGCAGTTCTTC.

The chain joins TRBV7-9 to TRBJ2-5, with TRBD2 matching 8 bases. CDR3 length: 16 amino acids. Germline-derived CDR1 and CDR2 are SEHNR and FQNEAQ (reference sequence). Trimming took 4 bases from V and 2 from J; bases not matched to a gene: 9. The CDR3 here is CASSYVTSELQETQYF. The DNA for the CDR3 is TGTGCCAGCAGCTACGTGACTAGCGAGCTACAAGAGACCCAGTACTTC.